A single sample gave rise to the 29 T cell receptor beta chains below, sequenced in a study of blood T cell repertoires in COVID-19. The assay was immunoSEQ multiplex PCR, and TCRdb's table has in-frame clones only and misses some. The data hold 150,000 to 200,000 clones, with 85% to 95% observed a single time. Sequencing was carried out using peripheral blood. The receptors shown here come from a woman between 50 and 59 years old with acute or convalescent COVID-19.

This clone is a singleton in its sample. The CDR3 nucleotides are TGTGCCAGCAGCCCCAGTGGCAGAAGAGCTTTCTTT. The encoded protein is CASSPSGRRAFF. This sequence joins TRBV3-1 (or the pseudogene TRBV3-2) and TRBJ1-1, with unresolved D. CDR3 length: 12 residues. Germline loops: CDR1 LGHDT, CDR2 YNNKEL (reference sequence). V lost 4 bases, J lost 10 bases, and 13 bases lay in between.

The V call is TRBV5-4, the J call TRBJ2-1, with 10 bases matching TRBD2. CDR1 and CDR2 from the germline V gene are SGHNT and YYREEE (reference sequence). The CDR3 totals 16 residues. J was trimmed by 12 bases and V by 4 bases; bases with no gene match: 16. Here the CDR3 reads CASSSHGTSAYMGQFF. DNA of the CDR3: TGTGCCAGCAGCAGTCACGGGACTAGCGCCTACATGGGGCAGTTCTTC.

This clone was detected a few times. This sequence joins TRBV28 and TRBJ1-4; unclear D gene. V was cut by 6 bases and J by 5 bases, with 13 bases left in between. CDR3 size: 14 residues. In germline, CDR1 is MDHEN, CDR2 SYDVKM. The CDR3 region has the DNA TGTGCCAGCAGGACGCTGCCAGGAAATGAAAAACTGTTTTTT. It is translated as CASRTLPGNEKLFF.

The sample holds a few counts of this clone. This rearrangement joins TRBV6-6 to TRBJ1-6; 7 bases match TRBD1. The ends lost 7 bases at V and 6 bases at J; junction bases unmatched: 9. Per the germline V gene, CDR1 is MNHNY and CDR2 is SVGAGI (reference sequence). The CDR3 runs 15 residues. The CDR3 loop is CASTDRVSGNSPLHF. The CDR3 region has the DNA TGTGCCAGCACCGACAGGGTATCGGGTAATTCACCCCTCCACTTT.

The chain has TRBV7-9 and TRBJ1-4; D is uncertain. The CDR3 runs to 17 residues. The V and J ends lost 2 bases and 4 bases respectively, with 17 bases between them. Germline V gene sequence: CDR1 SEHNR, CDR2 FQNEAQ (reference sequence). The CDR3 here is CASSLSGSGFFNEKLFF. The DNA of the CDR3 is TGTGCCAGCAGCTTATCGGGTTCCGGATTCTTTAATGAAAAACTGTTTTTT.

J is TRBJ2-2 and V is TRBV6-5; TRBD1 might be the D (6 bases). CDR3 length: 15 amino acids. Trimming stripped 7 bases from V and 2 bases from J, with 14 bases between. Germline CDR1 reads MNHEY; CDR2 reads SVGAGI. This CDR3 reads CASNAGTSNTGELFF. CDR3 bases: TGTGCCAGCAACGCCGGGACATCTAACACCGGGGAGCTGTTTTTT.

The rearrangement uses TRBV7-9 and TRBJ2-3; weak D call: TRBD2 (6 bases). Germline V gene sequence: CDR1 SEHNR, CDR2 FQNEAQ (reference sequence). The length of the CDR3 is 12 residues. Deletions cut 6 bases from V and 6 bases from J, with 10 bases between. The CDR3 reads CASRDLADTQYF. CDR3 DNA: TGTGCCAGCAGGGACCTAGCGGATACGCAGTATTTT.

The chain employs TRBV6-2 or TRBV6-3 and TRBJ2-3; 7 nucleotides match TRBD2. CDR1 is MNHEY, CDR2 SVGEGT, per germline. There are 19 residues in the CDR3. With V trimmed by 0 bases and J by 3 bases, 15 bases remained unmatched. The CDR3 nucleotides read TGTGCCAGCAGTTACTCCCCGGAGCGAGCGGGGATGGGGACAGATACGCAGTATTTT. Translation gives CASSYSPERAGMGTDTQYF.

The V gene is TRBV10-2, the J gene TRBJ2-7; D gene ambiguous. The CDR3 runs to 14 residues. Trimming removed 4 bases at V and 5 bases at J, with 15 bases between. Per the germline V gene, CDR1 is WSHSY and CDR2 is SAAADI. The CDR3 sequence: CASSVEILKHEQYF. CDR3 in DNA: TGCGCCAGCAGTGTAGAGATCCTAAAGCACGAGCAGTACTTC.

The chain couples TRBV21-1 to TRBJ1-5; the listed D gene, TRBD1, was not tested against the DNA. TRBV21-1 is reported as a pseudogene. The length of the CDR3 is 16 residues. Written as DNA, the CDR3 is TGTGCCAGCAGCCCCCCACGCGGGACAGTCAATCAGCCCCAGCATTTT. Its protein product is CASSPPRGTVNQPQHF.

The chain joins TRBV24-1 to TRBJ1-2; D call uncertain. Trimming shortened V by 6 bases and J by 0 bases, and 13 bases separated the two germline ends. Germline loops: CDR1 KGHDR, CDR2 SFDVKD. This CDR3 has 15 residues. CDR3 in DNA: TGTGCCACCAGTTCTGCACAGACACCTAACTATGGCTACACCTTC. It specifies CATSSAQTPNYGYTF.

The V gene is TRBV15, the J gene TRBJ1-2, with D perhaps matching TRBD1 (5 bases). In germline, CDR1 is LNHNV, CDR2 YYDKDF (reference sequence). V was shortened by 3 bases and J by 2 bases, with 19 bases between the two germline ends. The CDR3 runs 17 residues. CDR3 in amino acids: CATSSVRTPPDNYGYTF. The DNA for the CDR3 is TGTGCCACCAGCAGTGTTAGGACACCCCCAGACAACTATGGCTACACCTTC.

V usage is TRBV7-2 and J usage is TRBJ1-2, with 7 bases lining up with TRBD1. The V segment lost 6 bases and the J segment 1 base; nucleotides outside the gene matches: 11. Germline values: CDR1 SGHTA, CDR2 FQGNSA. CDR3 length: 16 amino acids. CDR3 sequence (DNA): TGTGCCAGCAGAACGACAGGGCCGTTTGATAACTATGGCTACACCTTC. Translated, it gives CASRTTGPFDNYGYTF. Together with reference TRBV7-2 and TRBJ1-2, the CDR3 gives the full variable domain: GAGVSQSPSNKVTEKGKDVELRCDPISGHTALYWYRQSLGQGLEFLIYFQGNSAPDKSGLPSDRFSAERTGGSVSTLTIQRTQQEDSAVYLCASRTTGPFDNYGYTFGSGTRLTVV.

In its sample, this clone was seen once. This chain uses TRBV6-5 with TRBJ2-5, with a possible D match to TRBD2 (6 bases). Germline CDR1 and CDR2: MNHEY and SVGAGI. The CDR3 is 14 amino acids. The ends were cut back, 10 bases at V and 5 bases at J, with 20 bases in the middle. CDR3 loop: CATNTLGGEETQYF. The CDR3 DNA reads as TGTGCCACCAACACCCTGGGGGGTGAGGAGACCCAGTACTTC.

The table lists this clone with a count of one. J is TRBJ2-7 and V is TRBV12-3 or TRBV12-4, with TRBD2 matching 7 bases. The CDR3 consists of 12 residues. V gave up 2 bases and J gave up 7 bases; unmatched junction bases: 2. The CDR3: CASSLTGGEQYF. In nucleotides, the CDR3 is TGTGCCAGCAGTTTAACGGGAGGAGAGCAGTACTTC.

This clone appeared once. The chain couples TRBV19 to TRBJ1-2; D is undetermined. The CDR3 is made up of 16 amino acids. Trimming removed 5 bases from V and 5 bases from J, with 21 bases in between. Germline assignment: CDR1 LNHDA and CDR2 SQIVND (reference sequence). The CDR3 DNA sequence: TGTGCCAGTAGTGCTGTCAAGCGTTTGACCCCTTATGGCTACACCTTC. This gives the protein CASSAVKRLTPYGYTF. Together with reference TRBV19 and TRBJ1-2, the CDR3 gives the full variable domain: DGGITQSPKYLFRKEGQNVTLSCEQNLNHDAMYWYRQDPGQGLRLIYYSQIVNDFQKGDIAEGYSVSREKKESFPLTVTSAQKNPTAFYLCASSAVKRLTPYGYTFGSGTRLTVV.

V is TRBV6-5 and J is TRBJ2-7; D might be TRBD1 (6 bases). This CDR3 contains 16 residues. V was pared by 0 bases and J by 1 base, with 13 bases between. CDR1 is MNHEY and CDR2 is SVGAGI in the germline V gene. This chain's CDR3 is CASSYSTGQRSYEQYF. The DNA of the CDR3 is TGTGCCAGCAGTTACTCGACCGGACAGCGTTCCTACGAGCAGTACTTC.

This chain uses TRBV10-3 with TRBJ1-3; TRBD1 matches at 10 bases. This CDR3 spans 16 amino acids. Germline values: CDR1 ENHRY, CDR2 SYGVKD. After removal of 3 bases from V and 4 bases from J, the junction contained 6 bases not matched to a gene. CDR3 region: CAISDIGTGDGNTIYF. The DNA of the CDR3 is TGTGCCATCAGTGACATTGGGACAGGGGACGGAAACACCATATATTTT.

The rearrangement links TRBV11-2 to TRBJ2-7; 8 bases are a match to TRBD2. The ends lost 4 bases at V and 0 bases at J; junction bases unmatched: 11. The germline gives CDR1 SGHAT, CDR2 FQNNGV. This CDR3 region has 17 residues. The DNA of the CDR3 is TGTGCCAGCAGCTCATTGGGAGGGGCGGGGGGCTCCTACGAGCAGTACTTC. Translated: CASSSLGGAGGSYEQYF.

J is TRBJ2-1 and V is TRBV12-3 or TRBV12-4; D perhaps matches TRBD1 (5 bases). V lost 8 bases, J lost 5 bases, and 13 bases lay in between. The CDR3 runs to 13 residues. DNA for the CDR3: TGTGCCAGCTCTCCCGACAGTGACAATGAGCAGTTCTTC. It encodes CASSPDSDNEQFF.

The rearrangement joins TRBV30 to TRBJ1-2, with TRBD1 as a possible D gene (6 bases). The germline gives CDR1 GTSNPN, CDR2 SVGIG (reference sequence). CDR3 length equals 13 residues. The V gene lost 6 bases and the J gene lost 2 bases, with 13 bases spanning the gap. The CDR3 sequence: CACRGAGNYGYTF. The CDR3 DNA is TGTGCCTGCCGGGGGGCAGGGAACTATGGCTACACCTTC.

The rearrangement links TRBV18 to TRBJ2-7; 7 bases align to TRBD1. With V trimmed by 2 bases and J by 5 bases, 15 bases remained unmatched. Germline lookup yields CDR1 KGHSH and CDR2 LQKENI. This CDR3 has 17 residues. Here the CDR3 reads CASSPSAGGKRKNEQYF. The CDR3 DNA follows: TGTGCCAGCTCACCATCGGCAGGGGGAAAACGTAAGAACGAGCAGTACTTC.

This chain joins TRBV7-8 and TRBJ1-5, with a possible D match to TRBD1 (5 bases). Germline loops: CDR1 SGHVS, CDR2 FQNEAQ. Trimming left V 4 bases short and J 3 bases short, with 10 bases between. This CDR3 has 14 residues. CDR3 in DNA: TGTGCCAGCAGCTCCCGGGGGGTCAATCAGCCCCAGCATTTT. Its protein product is CASSSRGVNQPQHF.

V gene TRBV2 combines with J gene TRBJ1-2; D is undetermined. The germline V gene has CDR1 SNHLY and CDR2 FYNNEI. CDR3 size: 12 residues. Trimming stripped 6 bases from V and 4 bases from J, with 9 bases between. CDR3 in amino acids: CASRGSSYGYTF. The CDR3 bases are TGTGCCAGCAGGGGCAGCTCCTATGGCTACACCTTC.

J is TRBJ1-2 and V is TRBV7-2; TRBD1 might be the D (5 bases). V dropped 1 base and J dropped 1 base, with 19 bases sitting between them. This CDR3 has 18 residues. Germline V gene data show CDR1 as SGHTA and CDR2 as FQGNSA. CDR3 bases: TGTGCCAGCAGCTTAGGGCGTCAGGGAATGGGTATTAACTATGGCTACACCTTC. Translation gives CASSLGRQGMGINYGYTF.

This chain connects TRBV4-3 to TRBJ1-2; the D gene is possibly TRBD1 (6 bases). Germline CDR1 is LGHNA and CDR2 is YSLEER. The CDR3 is 13 amino acids. Between the trimmed V and J ends, which lost 1 base and 8 bases, there was a span of 11 bases. CDR3 sequence reads: CASSQGPGQGYTF. The CDR3 bases are TGCGCCAGCAGCCAAGGTCCGGGACAAGGCTACACCTTC.

V usage is TRBV24-1 and J usage is TRBJ2-2, with TRBD2 matching over 14 bases. CDR1 is KGHDR and CDR2 is SFDVKD in the germline V gene. This CDR3 region has 17 residues. V lost 4 bases to trimming and J lost 6 bases; unmatched junction nucleotides: 6. In DNA form, the CDR3 reads TGTGCCACCAGTGACCCGGGACTAGCGGGAGAATCCGGGGAGCTGTTTTTT. Its protein product is CATSDPGLAGESGELFF.

About this clone itself: One end of the junction varies from germline; a read error may be responsible. The chain carries TRBV14 and TRBJ2-2; perhaps TRBD2 as D (6 bases). Germline V gene lookup returns CDR1 SGHDN and CDR2 FVKESK. This CDR3 region has 14 residues. The CDR3 is CASNQRDFTGELFF. The CDR3 nucleotides are TGTGCCAGCAACCAAAGGGACTTCACCGGGGAGCTGTTTTTT.

The chain carries TRBV10-3 and TRBJ2-7, with TRBD1 matching over 9 bases. Germline CDR1 reads ENHRY; CDR2 reads SYGVKD. The CDR3 is 12 amino acids. The J segment lost 5 bases and the V segment lost 10 bases, leaving 6 bases of the junction unmatched. CDR3: CATRTGDNEQYF. The DNA for the CDR3 is TGTGCCACCCGGACAGGGGACAACGAGCAGTACTTC.